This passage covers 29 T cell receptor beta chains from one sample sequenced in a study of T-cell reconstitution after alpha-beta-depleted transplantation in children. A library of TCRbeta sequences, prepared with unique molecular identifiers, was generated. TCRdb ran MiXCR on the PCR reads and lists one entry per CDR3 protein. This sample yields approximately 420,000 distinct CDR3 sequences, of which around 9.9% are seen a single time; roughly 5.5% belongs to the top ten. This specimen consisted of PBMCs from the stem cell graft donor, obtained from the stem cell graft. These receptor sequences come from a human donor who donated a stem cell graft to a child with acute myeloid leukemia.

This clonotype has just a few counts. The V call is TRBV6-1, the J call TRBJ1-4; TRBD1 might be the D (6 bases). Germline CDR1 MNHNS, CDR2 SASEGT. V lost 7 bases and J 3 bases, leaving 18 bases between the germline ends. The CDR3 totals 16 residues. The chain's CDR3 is CASTLIADSSNEKLFF. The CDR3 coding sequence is TGTGCCAGCACACTTATCGCGGACAGCTCTAATGAAAAACTGTTTTTT.

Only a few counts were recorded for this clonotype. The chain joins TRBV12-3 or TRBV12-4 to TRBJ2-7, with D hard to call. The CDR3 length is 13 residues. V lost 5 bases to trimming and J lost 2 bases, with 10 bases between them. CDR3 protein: CASSLSSTYEQYF. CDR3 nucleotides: TGTGCCAGCAGTCTTAGTAGTACCTACGAGCAGTACTTC.

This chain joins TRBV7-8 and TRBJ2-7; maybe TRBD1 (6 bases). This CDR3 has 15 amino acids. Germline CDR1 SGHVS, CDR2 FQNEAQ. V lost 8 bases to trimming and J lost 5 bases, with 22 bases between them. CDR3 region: CASSGAGQGINEQYV. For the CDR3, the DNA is TGTGCCAGCTCCGGGGCGGGCCAGGGGATAAACGAGCAGTACGTC.

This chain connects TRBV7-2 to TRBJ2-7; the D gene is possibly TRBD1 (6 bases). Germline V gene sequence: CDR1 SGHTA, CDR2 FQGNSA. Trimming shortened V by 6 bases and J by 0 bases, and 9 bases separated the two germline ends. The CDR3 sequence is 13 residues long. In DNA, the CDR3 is TGTGCCAGCAGACAGGACAGCTCCTACGAGCAGTACTTC. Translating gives CASRQDSSYEQYF.

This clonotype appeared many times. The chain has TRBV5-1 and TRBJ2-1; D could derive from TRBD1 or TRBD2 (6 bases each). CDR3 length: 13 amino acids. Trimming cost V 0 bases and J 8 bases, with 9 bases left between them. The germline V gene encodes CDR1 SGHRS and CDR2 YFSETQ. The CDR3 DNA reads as TGCGCCAGCAGCTTGGTGGGGGGCGATGAGCAGTTCTTC. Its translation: CASSLVGGDEQFF.

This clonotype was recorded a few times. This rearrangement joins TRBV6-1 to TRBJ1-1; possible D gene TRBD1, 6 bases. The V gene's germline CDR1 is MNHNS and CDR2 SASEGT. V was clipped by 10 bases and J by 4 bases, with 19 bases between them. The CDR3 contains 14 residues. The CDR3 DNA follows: TGTGCCACCTCCCTGGGGGCAGGGACCACTGAAGCTTTCTTT. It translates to CATSLGAGTTEAFF.

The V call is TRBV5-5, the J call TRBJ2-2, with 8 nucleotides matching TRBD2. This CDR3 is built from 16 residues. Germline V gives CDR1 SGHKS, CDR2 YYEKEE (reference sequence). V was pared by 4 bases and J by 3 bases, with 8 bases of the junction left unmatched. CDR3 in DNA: TGTGCCAGCAGCCCGCCGGGGGGGGATTACACCGGGGAGCTGTTTTTT. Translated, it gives CASSPPGGDYTGELFF.

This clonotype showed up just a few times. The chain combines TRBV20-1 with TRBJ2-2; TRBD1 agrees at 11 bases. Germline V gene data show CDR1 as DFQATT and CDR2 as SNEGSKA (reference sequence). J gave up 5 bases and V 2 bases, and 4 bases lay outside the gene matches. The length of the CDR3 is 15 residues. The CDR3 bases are TGCAGTGCTAGATGGGGACAGGGGGGGACCGGGGAGCTGTTTTTT. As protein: CSARWGQGGTGELFF.

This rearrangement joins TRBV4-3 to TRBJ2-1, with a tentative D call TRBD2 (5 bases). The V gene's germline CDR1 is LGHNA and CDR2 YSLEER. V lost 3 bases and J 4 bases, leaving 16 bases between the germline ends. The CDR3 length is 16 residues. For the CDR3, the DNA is TGCGCCAGCAGCCAGGACTCAGTGTCCAAATACAATGAGCAGTTCTTC. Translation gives CASSQDSVSKYNEQFF.

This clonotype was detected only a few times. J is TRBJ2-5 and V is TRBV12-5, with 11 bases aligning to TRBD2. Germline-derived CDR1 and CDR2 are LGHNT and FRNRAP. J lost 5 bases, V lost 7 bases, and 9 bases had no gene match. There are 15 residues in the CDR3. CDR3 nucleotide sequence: TGTGCTAGTGTCAAAACCGGGACTAGCGGTGAGACCCAGTACTTC. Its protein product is CASVKTGTSGETQYF. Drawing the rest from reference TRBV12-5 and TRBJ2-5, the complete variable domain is DARVTQTPRHKVTEMGQEVTMRCQPILGHNTVFWYRQTMMQGLELLAYFRNRAPLDDSGMPKDRFSAEMPDATLATLKIQPSEPRDSAVYFCASVKTGTSGETQYFGPGTRLLVL.

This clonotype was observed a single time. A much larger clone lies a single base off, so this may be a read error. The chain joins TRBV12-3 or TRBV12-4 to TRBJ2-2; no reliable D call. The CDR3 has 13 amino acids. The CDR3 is CASSQGRTAELFF. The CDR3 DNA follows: TGTGCCAGCAGCCAAGGCAGGACCGCGGAGCTGTTTTTT.

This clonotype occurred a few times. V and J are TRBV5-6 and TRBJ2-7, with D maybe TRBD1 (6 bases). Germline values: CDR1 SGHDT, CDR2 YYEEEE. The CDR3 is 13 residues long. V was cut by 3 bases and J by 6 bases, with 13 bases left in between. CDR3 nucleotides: TGTGCCAGCAGCTATAACAGGGCCATCGAGCAGTACGTC. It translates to CASSYNRAIEQYV.

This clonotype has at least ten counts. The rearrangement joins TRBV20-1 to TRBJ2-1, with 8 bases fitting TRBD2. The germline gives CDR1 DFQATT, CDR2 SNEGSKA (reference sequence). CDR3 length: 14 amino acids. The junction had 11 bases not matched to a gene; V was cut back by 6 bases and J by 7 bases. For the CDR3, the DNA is TGCAGTGCAGCCAGCAGCGGGAGAGGGAATGAGCAGTTCTTC. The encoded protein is CSAASSGRGNEQFF.

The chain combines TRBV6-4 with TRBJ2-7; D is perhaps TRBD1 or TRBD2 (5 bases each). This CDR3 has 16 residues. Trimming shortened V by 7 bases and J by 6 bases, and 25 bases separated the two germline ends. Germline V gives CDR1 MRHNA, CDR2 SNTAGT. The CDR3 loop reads CASINSSGTPSLEQYF. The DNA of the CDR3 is TGTGCCAGCATAAACAGCTCCGGGACGCCCTCCCTCGAGCAGTACTTC.

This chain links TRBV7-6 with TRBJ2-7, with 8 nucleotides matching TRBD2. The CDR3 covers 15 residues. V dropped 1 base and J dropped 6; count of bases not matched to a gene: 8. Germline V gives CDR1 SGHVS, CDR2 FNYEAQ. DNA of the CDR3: TGTGCCAGCAGCTTAGTTTTCGGTCTAGCGGGCGAGCAGTACTTC. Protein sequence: CASSLVFGLAGEQYF.

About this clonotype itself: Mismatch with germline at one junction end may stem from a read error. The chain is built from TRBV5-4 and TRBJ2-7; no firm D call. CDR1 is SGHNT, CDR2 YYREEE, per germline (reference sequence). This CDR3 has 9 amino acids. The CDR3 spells CASSPPGPF. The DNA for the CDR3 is TGTGCCAGCAGCCCCCCGGGTCCCTTC.

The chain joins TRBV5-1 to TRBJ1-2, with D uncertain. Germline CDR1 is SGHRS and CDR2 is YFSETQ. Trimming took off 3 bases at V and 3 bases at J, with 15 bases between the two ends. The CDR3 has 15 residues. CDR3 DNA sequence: TGCGCCAGCAGCTGGAGTCCTGGGTTTGACTATGGCTACACCTTC. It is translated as CASSWSPGFDYGYTF.

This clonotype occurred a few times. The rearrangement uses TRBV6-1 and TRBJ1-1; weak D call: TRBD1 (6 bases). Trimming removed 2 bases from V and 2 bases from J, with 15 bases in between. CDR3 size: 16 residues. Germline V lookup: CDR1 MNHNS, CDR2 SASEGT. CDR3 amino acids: CASSERFGTTNTEAFF. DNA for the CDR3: TGTGCCAGCAGTGAAAGGTTCGGGACAACCAACACTGAAGCTTTCTTT.

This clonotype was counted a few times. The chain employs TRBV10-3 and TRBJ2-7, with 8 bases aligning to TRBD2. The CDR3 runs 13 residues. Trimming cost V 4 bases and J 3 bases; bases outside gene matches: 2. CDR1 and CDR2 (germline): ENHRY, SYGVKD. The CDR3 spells CAISVSGSYEQYF. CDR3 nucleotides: TGTGCCATCAGTGTGAGCGGGAGCTACGAGCAGTACTTC.

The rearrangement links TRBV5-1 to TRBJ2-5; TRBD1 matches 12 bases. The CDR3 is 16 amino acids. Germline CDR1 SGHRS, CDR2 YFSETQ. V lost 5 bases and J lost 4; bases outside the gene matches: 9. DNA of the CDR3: TGCGCCAGCAGAATTTCCGGGACAGGGGGCTTAGAGACCCAGTACTTC. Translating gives CASRISGTGGLETQYF.

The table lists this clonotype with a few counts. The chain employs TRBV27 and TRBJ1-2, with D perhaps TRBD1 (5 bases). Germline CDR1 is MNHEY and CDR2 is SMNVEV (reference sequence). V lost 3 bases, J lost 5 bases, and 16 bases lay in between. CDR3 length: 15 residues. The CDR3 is CASSFSGGGIYGYTF. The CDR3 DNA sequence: TGTGCCAGCAGTTTCTCAGGTGGGGGTATTTATGGCTACACCTTC.

The CDR3 loop is CASSETVYEQYV. The CDR3 nucleotides are TGTGCCAGCAGCGAGACAGTTTACGAGCAGTACGTC. V usage is TRBV7-3 and J usage is TRBJ2-7; possibly TRBD1 for D (5 bases). Germline CDR1 is SGHTA and CDR2 is FQGTGA. Trimming stripped 5 bases from V and 4 bases from J, with 9 bases between. CDR3 length: 12 residues.

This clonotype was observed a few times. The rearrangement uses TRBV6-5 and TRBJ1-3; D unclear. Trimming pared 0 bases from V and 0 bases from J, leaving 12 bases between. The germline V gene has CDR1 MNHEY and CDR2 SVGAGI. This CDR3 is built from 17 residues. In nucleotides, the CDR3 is TGTGCCAGCAGTTACTCGACGGCGCGCACCTCTGGAAACACCATATATTTT. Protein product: CASSYSTARTSGNTIYF.

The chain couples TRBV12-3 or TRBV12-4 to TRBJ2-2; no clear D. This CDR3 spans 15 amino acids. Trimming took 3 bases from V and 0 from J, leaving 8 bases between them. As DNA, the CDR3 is TGTGCCAGCAGTTTTTGGGTCACGAACACCGGGGAGCTGTTTTTT. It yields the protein CASSFWVTNTGELFF.

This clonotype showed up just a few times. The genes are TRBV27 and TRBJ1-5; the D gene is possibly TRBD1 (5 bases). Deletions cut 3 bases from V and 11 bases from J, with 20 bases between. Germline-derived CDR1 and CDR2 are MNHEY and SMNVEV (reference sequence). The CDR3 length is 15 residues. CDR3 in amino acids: CASSFGQGAISAQHF. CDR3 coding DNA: TGTGCCAGCAGTTTTGGCCAGGGCGCAATATCGGCCCAGCATTTT.

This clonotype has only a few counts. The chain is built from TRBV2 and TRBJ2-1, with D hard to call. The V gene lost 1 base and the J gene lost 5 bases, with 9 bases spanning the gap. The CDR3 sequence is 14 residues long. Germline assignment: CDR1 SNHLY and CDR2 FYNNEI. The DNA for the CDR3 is TGTGCCAGCAGTGAAGTCAGACCGAACAATGAGCAGTTCTTC. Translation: CASSEVRPNNEQFF.

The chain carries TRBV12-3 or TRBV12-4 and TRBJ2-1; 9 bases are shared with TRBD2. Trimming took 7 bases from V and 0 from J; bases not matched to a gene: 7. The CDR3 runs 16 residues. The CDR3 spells CASTRSGGHSYNEQFF. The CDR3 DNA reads TGTGCCAGCACCAGAAGCGGGGGGCACTCCTACAATGAGCAGTTCTTC.

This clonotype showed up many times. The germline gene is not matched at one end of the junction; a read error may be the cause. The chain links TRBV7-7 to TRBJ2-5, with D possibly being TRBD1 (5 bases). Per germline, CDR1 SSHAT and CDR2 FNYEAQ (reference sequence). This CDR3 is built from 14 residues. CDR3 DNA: TGTGCTAGCAGCTTAAACGGCCCAGGGGAGACCCAGTACTTC. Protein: CASSLNGPGETQYF.

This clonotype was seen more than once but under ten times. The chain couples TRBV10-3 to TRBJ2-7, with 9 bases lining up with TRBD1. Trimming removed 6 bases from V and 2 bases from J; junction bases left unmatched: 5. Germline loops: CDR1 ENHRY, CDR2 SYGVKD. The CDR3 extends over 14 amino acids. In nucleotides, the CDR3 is TGTGCCATCAGGCCCGGGACAGGGACCTACGAGCAGTACTTC. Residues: CAIRPGTGTYEQYF.